The present TCR beta chain was sequenced within a study of CD8 T cells in Susac syndrome. Reverse transcription of 0.5 to 1 ug RNA was carried out with random hexamers. TCRdb fed the immunoSEQ multiplex PCR reads into MiXCR, producing one record per CDR3 protein. The data show 400,000 to 550,000 distinct CDR3 sequences, 85% seen once. This clonotype was counted between two and nine times. Germline CDR1 and CDR2: LGHDT and YNNKEL (reference sequence). This CDR3 has 13 residues. The V and J ends lost 7 bases and 5 bases respectively, with 15 bases between them. Sequenced input: CD8+ T cells from PBMCs. This TCR came from a human donor with multiple sclerosis. This chain joins TRBV3-1 and TRBJ2-7; no firm D call. The CDR3 reads CASTPTFSDEQYF. CDR3 bases: TGTGCCAGCACCCCAACTTTTTCGGACGAGCAGTACTTC.